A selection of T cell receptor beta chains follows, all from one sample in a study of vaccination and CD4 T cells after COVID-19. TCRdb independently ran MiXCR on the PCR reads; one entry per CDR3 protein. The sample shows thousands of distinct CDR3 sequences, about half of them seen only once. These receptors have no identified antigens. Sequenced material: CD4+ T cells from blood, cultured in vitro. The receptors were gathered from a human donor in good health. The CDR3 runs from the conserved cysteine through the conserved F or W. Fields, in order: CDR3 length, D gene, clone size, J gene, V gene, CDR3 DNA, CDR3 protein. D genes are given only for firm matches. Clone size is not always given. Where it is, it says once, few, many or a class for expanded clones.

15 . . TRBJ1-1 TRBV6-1 TGTGCCAGCAGGGATACGGGACGCCTGAACACTGAAGCTTTCTTT CASRDTGRLNTEAFF
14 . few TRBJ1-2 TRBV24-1 TGTGCCACCAGTGATTATCAGGGCCACTATGGCTACACCTTC CATSDYQGHYGYTF
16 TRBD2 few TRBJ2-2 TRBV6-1 TGTGCCAGCAGTGAAGCGTGGGGGGGAGATGCCGGGGAGCTGTTTTTT CASSEAWGGDAGELFF
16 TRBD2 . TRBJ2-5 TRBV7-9 TGTGCCAGCAGCTTACCCGTACTAGCGGGGCAAGAGACCCAGTACTTC CASSLPVLAGQETQYF
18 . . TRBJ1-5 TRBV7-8 TGTGCCAGCAGCTTAGACCTTCTTGAGGTCGTCTCGAATCAGCCCCAGCATTTT CASSLDLLEVVSNQPQHF
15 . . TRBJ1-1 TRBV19 TGTGCCAGTAGTATAGATCTTGGGGGAGGCACTGAAGCTTTCTTT CASSIDLGGGTEAFF
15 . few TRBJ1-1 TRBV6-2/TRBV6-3 TGTGCCAGCAGTTACTCTGGGCGGAAGAACACTGAAGCTTTCTTT CASSYSGRKNTEAFF
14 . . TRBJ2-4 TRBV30 TGTGCCTGGAGTGGCGGGGTAGCCAAAAACATTCAGTACTTC CAWSGGVAKNIQYF
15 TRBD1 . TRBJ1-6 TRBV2 TGTGCCAGCAGTGAATGGGGGACAGGAGGATCACCCCTCCACTTT CASSEWGTGGSPLHF
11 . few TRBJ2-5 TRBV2 TGTGCCAGCAGTGATCCGGAGACCCAGTACTTC CASSDPETQYF
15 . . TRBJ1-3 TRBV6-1 TGTGCCAGCAGTCCGACAGCGAGCTCTGGAAACACCATATATTTT CASSPTASSGNTIYF
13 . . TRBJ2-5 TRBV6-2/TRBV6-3 TGTGCCAGCAGTTACGGCAGGCAAGAGACCCAGTACTTC CASSYGRQETQYF
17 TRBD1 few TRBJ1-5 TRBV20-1 TGCAGTGCTATACCCCGTCTAACAGGGGGAGGCAATCAGCCCCAGCATTTT CSAIPRLTGGGNQPQHF
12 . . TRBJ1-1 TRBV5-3 TGTGCCAGAAGCTCCATCCAGGGTGAAGCTTTCTTT CARSSIQGEAFF
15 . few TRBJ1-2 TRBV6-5 TGTGCCAGCAGTTACGGGGAGGCGATTAACTATGGCTACACCTTC CASSYGEAINYGYTF
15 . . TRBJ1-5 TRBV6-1 TGTGCCAGCAGTGGGCAGACAGGTAGCAATCAGCCCCAGCATTTT CASSGQTGSNQPQHF
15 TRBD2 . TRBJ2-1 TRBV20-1 TGCAGTGCTAATCCGGGGACTAGTCTGTACAATGAGCAGTTCTTC CSANPGTSLYNEQFF
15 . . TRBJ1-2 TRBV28 TGTGCCAGCAGTACTTGGGACCGACCTATCTATGGCTACACCTTC CASSTWDRPIYGYTF
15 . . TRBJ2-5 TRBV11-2 TGTGCCAGCAGCCCCCGACCGGGGGATGGAGAGACCCAGTACTTC CASSPRPGDGETQYF
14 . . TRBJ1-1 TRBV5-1 TGCGCCAGCAGCTCGGGACCCGGGACTGGCGAAGCTTTCTTT CASSSGPGTGEAFF
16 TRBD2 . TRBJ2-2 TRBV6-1 TGTGCCAGCAGGCGGCTAGCGGGGGGAAACACCGGGGAGCTGTTTTTT CASRRLAGGNTGELFF
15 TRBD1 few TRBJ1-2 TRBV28 TGTGCCAGCAGTGGTTCTGGACAGGGAGTGAATGGCTACACCTTC CASSGSGQGVNGYTF
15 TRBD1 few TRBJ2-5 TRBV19 TGTGCCAGTAGTGTAAAGGGACAGCTACAAGAGACCCAGTACTTC CASSVKGQLQETQYF
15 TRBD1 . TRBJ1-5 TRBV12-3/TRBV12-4 TGTGCCAGCAGTTTAATGACAGGGCGCAATCAGCCCCAGCATTTT CASSLMTGRNQPQHF
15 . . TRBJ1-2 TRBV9 TGTGCCAGCAGCGTAGTAGTTGGACGGGGTGATGGCTACACCTTC CASSVVVGRGDGYTF
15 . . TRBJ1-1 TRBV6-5 TGTGCCAGCAGTTACTCCTCCAGGGTGTACACTGAAGCTTTCTTT CASSYSSRVYTEAFF
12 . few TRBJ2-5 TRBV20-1 TGCAGTGCTAGGGCCTTGGGAGAGACCCAGTACTTC CSARALGETQYF
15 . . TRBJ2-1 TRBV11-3 TGTGCCAGCAGCTTTGGCGGACCCACCTACAATGAGCAGTTCTTC CASSFGGPTYNEQFF
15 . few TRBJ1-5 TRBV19 TGTGCCAGTACCGCTTGGGGAGGGGGCAATCAGCCCCAGCATTTT CASTAWGGGNQPQHF
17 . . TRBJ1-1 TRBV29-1 TGCAGCGCCGGCTCTATCGGGCGGCGAAACATGAACACTGAAGCTTTCTTT CSAGSIGRRNMNTEAFF
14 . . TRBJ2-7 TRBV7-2 TGTGCCAGCAGCTTAGGTCGACTGATCTACGAGCAGTACTTC CASSLGRLIYEQYF
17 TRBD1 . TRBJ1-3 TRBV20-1 TGCAGTGCTGGCTCAACCGGGACAGCAGTCTCTGGAAACACCATATATTTT CSAGSTGTAVSGNTIYF
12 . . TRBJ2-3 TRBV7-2 TGTGCCAGCAGCCCAACTACAGATACGCAGTATTTT CASSPTTDTQYF
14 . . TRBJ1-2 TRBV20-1 TGCAGTGCTCCCGAGGGCATATCTAACTATGGCTACACCTTC CSAPEGISNYGYTF
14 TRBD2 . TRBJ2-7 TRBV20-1 TGCAGTGCTAGTCTAGCGGGAGGGGGCTACGAGCAGTACTTC CSASLAGGGYEQYF
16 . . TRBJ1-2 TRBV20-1 TGCAGTGCTAGAGATCGTACAGGGAATGTGAGGAGTGGCTACACCTTC CSARDRTGNVRSGYTF
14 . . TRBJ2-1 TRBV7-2 TGTGCCAGCAGCCCGGACGCGGGGTACAATGAGCAGTTCTTC CASSPDAGYNEQFF
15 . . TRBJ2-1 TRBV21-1 TGTGCCAGCAGCAAAGTGGGTCGGAGGGGGGGAGAGCAGTTCTTC CASSKVGRRGGEQFF
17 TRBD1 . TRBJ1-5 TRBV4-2 TGTGCCAGCAGGAACACAGGGGGCCCGAATAGCAATCAGCCCCAGCATTTT CASRNTGGPNSNQPQHF
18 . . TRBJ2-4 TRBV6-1 TGTGCCAGCAGTGAACTTGACCGGAGTACAGCCTACAAAAACATTCAGTACTTC CASSELDRSTAYKNIQYF
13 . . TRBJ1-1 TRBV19 TGTGCCAGTAATCAGGAGGGGAACACTGAAGCTTTCTTT CASNQEGNTEAFF
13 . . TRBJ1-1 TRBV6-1 TGTGCCACCTGGGGACGGTCCTACACTGAAGCTTTCTTT CATWGRSYTEAFF
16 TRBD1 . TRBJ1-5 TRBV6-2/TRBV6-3 TGTGCCAGCCAGCCTTGGACAGGGGGCGTCAATCAGCCCCAGCATTTT CASQPWTGGVNQPQHF
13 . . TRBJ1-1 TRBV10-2 TGCGCCAGCGTACAGGATTGGGGAACTGAAGCTTTCTTT CASVQDWGTEAFF
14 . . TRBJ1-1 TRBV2 TGTGCCAGCAGTGAAGAACAGATGAACACTGAAGCTTTCTTT CASSEEQMNTEAFF
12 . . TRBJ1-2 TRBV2 TGTGCCACACTCCGGGACAAAGGGGGCTACACCTTC CATLRDKGGYTF
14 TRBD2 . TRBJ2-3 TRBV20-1 TGCAGTGCTATTAGCGGGGGTAGCACAGATACGCAGTATTTT CSAISGGSTDTQYF
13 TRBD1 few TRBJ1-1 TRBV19 TGTGCCAGTAGTACGGACAGGGACACTGAAGCTTTCTTT CASSTDRDTEAFF
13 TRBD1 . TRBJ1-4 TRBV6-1 TGTGCCAGCTCCGGGACAGGGGTAGGAAAACTGTTTTTT CASSGTGVGKLFF